The 10 T cell receptor beta chains reported below all come from one sample, sequenced in a study of blood T cell repertoires in COVID-19 (TCRdb year 2020). Receptor amplification or capture employed the immunoSEQ multiplex PCR assay. The immuneACCESS repertoire file appears here via TCRdb, limited to in-frame rearrangements. These files lack a portion of the clones; in checked studies, under half of the deficit traces to unresolved V genes, and the cause of the others is not known. Counted in this sample were 200,000 to 300,000 clones; 88% of them appeared once. 1.2% of the sample is taken by the ten largest. Specimen: PBMCs or T cells enriched from blood (not recorded which). Every receptor here comes from a woman in her forties with acute COVID-19.

As regards this clone: The identical CDR3 is also encoded by other nucleotide sequences in the sample. The J gene is TRBJ1-6, the V gene TRBV7-3, with a possible D match to TRBD1 (6 bases). V was pared by 5 bases and J by 8 bases, with 10 bases between. Germline CDR1 reads SGHTA; CDR2 reads FQGTGA. This CDR3 is built from 13 residues. CDR3 protein: CASSLEGDSPLHF. The CDR3 DNA is TGTGCCAGCAGCCTAGAGGGGGATTCACCCCTCCACTTT. The full variable domain, with the rest looked up from reference TRBV7-3 and TRBJ1-6, is GAGVSQTPSNKVTEKGKYVELRCDPISGHTALYWYRQSLGQGPEFLIYFQGTGAADDSGLPNDRFFAVRPEGSVSTLKIQRTERGDSAVYLCASSLEGDSPLHFGNGTRLTVT.

This chain uses TRBV7-8 with TRBJ1-2; D is unresolved. Germline V lookup: CDR1 SGHVS, CDR2 FQNEAQ. The CDR3 is made up of 15 amino acids. Trimming left V 0 bases short and J 4 bases short, with 12 bases between. The CDR3 here is CASSLARSLIYGYTF. CDR3 DNA sequence: TGTGCCAGCAGCTTAGCGCGGAGTCTGATCTATGGCTACACCTTC.

CDR3 in DNA: TGTGCCAGCAGCTTAGGGACAGGGAATTCCTACAATGAGCAGTTCTTC. Translation: CASSLGTGNSYNEQFF. This sequence joins TRBV7-8 and TRBJ2-1; 8 bases match TRBD1. Germline lookup yields CDR1 SGHVS and CDR2 FQNEAQ. The trim removed 1 base at V and 1 base at J, leaving 3 bases unmatched. The CDR3 is 16 residues long.

This chain links TRBV5-1 with TRBJ2-3; 10 bases agree with TRBD2. CDR3 length: 16 amino acids. The germline V gene has CDR1 SGHRS and CDR2 YFSETQ. The trim removed 0 bases at V and 4 bases at J, leaving 5 bases unmatched. In DNA form, the CDR3 reads TGCGCCAGCAGCTTGGAAGCGGGAGGGCCGGCAGATACGCAGTATTTT. This gives the protein CASSLEAGGPADTQYF.

Only a few counts were recorded for this clone. The chain couples TRBV3-1 (or the pseudogene TRBV3-2) to TRBJ2-7; the match to TRBD2 covers 8 bases. The junction had 4 bases not matched to a gene; V was cut back by 3 bases and J by 0 bases. This CDR3 is built from 15 residues. The V gene's germline CDR1 is LGHDT and CDR2 YNNKEL (reference sequence). In nucleotides, the CDR3 is TGTGCCAGCAGCCAGGGCACTAGCGGCTCCTACGAGCAGTACTTC. Protein product: CASSQGTSGSYEQYF.

The chain uses TRBV27 and TRBJ2-5; D remains ambiguous. V lost 2 bases and J 5 bases, leaving 18 bases between the germline ends. Germline CDR1 reads MNHEY; CDR2 reads SMNVEV (reference sequence). The CDR3 consists of 16 residues. CDR3 residues: CASSLIRDPSRETQYF. The CDR3 DNA reads as TGTGCCAGCAGTTTAATCCGTGACCCCTCGCGGGAGACCCAGTACTTC.

The gene calls are TRBV10-3 and TRBJ1-1; tentative D call: TRBD1 (6 bases). The CDR3 totals 13 residues. V was cut by 6 bases and J by 1 base, with 9 bases left in between. The V gene's germline CDR1 is ENHRY and CDR2 SYGVKD. The CDR3 nucleotides read TGTGCCATCAGAGACAGGCCGAACACTGAAGCTTTCTTT. It encodes CAIRDRPNTEAFF.

The chain couples TRBV27 to TRBJ1-1; weak D call: TRBD1 (5 bases). This CDR3 spans 15 amino acids. Germline assignment: CDR1 MNHEY and CDR2 SMNVEV (reference sequence). V lost 5 bases to trimming and J lost 4 bases, with 17 bases between them. The CDR3 nucleotides are TGTGCCAGCAGTCTTCTTGGGGGGGGAAGCACTGAAGCTTTCTTT. It codes for CASSLLGGGSTEAFF.

The V and J genes are TRBV5-1 and TRBJ1-2; 10 bases map to TRBD1. Germline lookup yields CDR1 SGHRS and CDR2 YFSETQ. Trimming at V came to 4 bases and at J to 8 bases, leaving 5 bases not matched to a gene. The CDR3 runs to 13 residues. This CDR3 is CASSTGQGEGYTF. The CDR3 bases are TGCGCCAGCAGCACTGGACAGGGGGAAGGCTACACCTTC.

About this clone: The sample holds other DNA sequences that translate to the same CDR3. The V call is TRBV12-3 or TRBV12-4, the J call TRBJ1-5; TRBD1 is a possible D gene (5 bases). V gave up 2 bases and J gave up 4 bases, with 6 bases separating them. The CDR3 spans 13 residues. The CDR3 here is CASSLQGNQPQHF. The CDR3 DNA is TGTGCCAGCAGTTTACAGGGAAATCAGCCCCAGCATTTT.